The 16 T cell receptor beta chains listed next were all sequenced from one sample in a study of identical twins. Via MiXCR, TCRdb re-called the 5' RACE reads, giving one row per CDR3 protein. The table shows around 550,000 distinct CDR3 sequences, with roughly 15% occurring only once. In addition, the sample was reused for a study of yellow fever vaccine responses in identical twins.

Input material: CD4+ T cells sorted from blood. These receptors all stem from a woman aged 18-35 years in good health.

This clonotype was counted only a few times. The chain has TRBV5-1 and TRBJ2-5; a possible D gene is TRBD1 (5 bases). From germline, CDR1 is SGHRS and CDR2 YFSETQ. This CDR3 contains 14 residues. V was trimmed by 0 bases and J by 2 bases, leaving 8 bases between them. CDR3 nucleotide sequence: TGCGCCAGCAGCTTGGGGACAAATCAAGAGACCCAGTACTTC. Translation: CASSLGTNQETQYF. Based on the CDR3 plus reference TRBV5-1 and TRBJ2-5, the full variable domain is KAGVTQTPRYLIKTRGQQVTLSCSPISGHRSVSWYQQTPGQGLQFLFEYFSETQRNKGNFPGRFSGRQFSNSRSEMNVSTLELGDSALYLCASSLGTNQETQYFGPGTRLLVL.

The chain carries TRBV3-1 and TRBJ2-7, with 9 bases that match TRBD2. Germline CDR1 LGHDT, CDR2 YNNKEL (reference sequence). The trim removed 1 base at V and 3 bases at J, leaving 10 bases unmatched. This CDR3 has 17 amino acids. The CDR3 loop reads CASSQAGLSGRGYEQYF. The CDR3 coding sequence is TGTGCCAGCAGCCAAGCGGGGCTTAGCGGGAGAGGCTACGAGCAGTACTTC.

This clonotype has just a few counts. The chain combines TRBV10-3 with TRBJ2-1; D is possibly TRBD1 (5 bases). Germline V gene lookup returns CDR1 ENHRY and CDR2 SYGVKD. The germline V and J ends were trimmed by 6 bases and 3 bases, with 6 bases remaining between them. The CDR3 runs to 12 residues. The CDR3 loop is CAIRDNYNEQFF. The CDR3 nucleotides read TGTGCCATCAGGGACAACTACAATGAGCAGTTCTTC.

This rearrangement joins TRBV5-1 to TRBJ1-6; D gene uncertain. Trimming stripped 1 base from V and 6 bases from J, with 11 bases between. Germline-derived CDR1 and CDR2 are SGHRS and YFSETQ. The length of the CDR3 is 15 residues. In DNA form, the CDR3 reads TGCGCCAGCAGCTTGAATAATCATCCTAATTCACCCCTCCACTTT. Translating it yields CASSLNNHPNSPLHF.

The chain is built from TRBV6-2 or TRBV6-3 and TRBJ2-7, with 8 bases identical to TRBD2. Germline values: CDR1 MNHEY, CDR2 SVGEGT. J lost 5 bases, V lost 4 bases, and 13 bases had no gene match. The CDR3 has 16 residues. CDR3 residues: CASSSSTGLALNEQYF. CDR3 in DNA: TGTGCCAGCAGTTCCTCCACCGGACTAGCTCTAAACGAGCAGTACTTC.

This clonotype was seen a few times. The V and J genes are TRBV28 and TRBJ2-7, with D perhaps TRBD2 (5 bases). The germline V gene has CDR1 MDHEN and CDR2 SYDVKM. The V gene lost 2 bases and the J gene lost 0 bases, with 8 bases spanning the gap. CDR3 length: 14 amino acids. The CDR3 reads CASSLMGSSYEQYF. In nucleotides, the CDR3 is TGTGCCAGCAGTTTAATGGGGAGCTCCTACGAGCAGTACTTC.

The J gene is TRBJ1-6, the V gene TRBV7-6; D unclear. The V and J ends lost 4 bases and 17 bases respectively, with 33 bases between them. The CDR3 runs to 18 residues. Germline V gives CDR1 SGHVS, CDR2 FNYEAQ. The CDR3 spells CASSSRPKSDRYWTAVHF. CDR3 DNA sequence: TGTGCCAGCAGCTCTCGACCGAAATCGGACCGCTACTGGACCGCTGTCCACTTT.

J is TRBJ2-2 and V is TRBV5-6; 7 bases are a match to TRBD1. Trimming took 4 bases from V and 7 from J; bases not matched to a gene: 7. Germline-derived CDR1 and CDR2 are SGHDT and YYEEEE. This CDR3 is 14 amino acids long. CDR3 sequence reads: CASSLGGLSGELFF. In DNA, the CDR3 is TGTGCCAGCAGCCTAGGGGGCCTCAGCGGGGAGCTGTTTTTT.

This clonotype was detected a few times. The chain couples TRBV5-1 to TRBJ2-5; D may match TRBD1 or TRBD2 (5 bases each). V was pared by 4 bases and J by 5 bases, with 21 bases between. The CDR3 has 16 amino acids. The germline V gene encodes CDR1 SGHRS and CDR2 YFSETQ. The DNA for the CDR3 is TGCGCCAGCAGCCTGTACCGTCGAGGGGCAAGGGAGACCCAGTACTTC. Its protein product is CASSLYRRGARETQYF.

This chain links TRBV25-1 with TRBJ2-5, with 12 bases that match TRBD1. The germline V gene encodes CDR1 MGHDK and CDR2 SYGVNS. V lost 5 bases to trimming and J lost 5 bases; unmatched junction nucleotides: 9. CDR3 length equals 16 residues. The DNA for the CDR3 is TGTGCCAGCAGTCCCCATGGGGACAGGGGGCGGGAGACCCAGTACTTC. Encoded protein: CASSPHGDRGRETQYF.

This clonotype was recorded a few times. The J gene is TRBJ2-1, the V gene TRBV20-1; 10 bases align to TRBD2. This CDR3 contains 14 residues. From germline, CDR1 is DFQATT and CDR2 SNEGSKA (reference sequence). V trimming: 4 bases; J trimming: 6 bases; junction bases outside the gene matches: 6. CDR3 DNA: TGCAGTGCTATAAAGCGGGAGGGCCTCAATGAGCAGTTCTTC. Its protein is CSAIKREGLNEQFF.

This clonotype was recorded many times. This sequence joins TRBV12-3 or TRBV12-4 and TRBJ1-4, with a possible D match to TRBD1 (5 bases). The CDR3 spans 15 residues. V was trimmed by 6 bases and J by 7 bases, leaving 18 bases between them. The CDR3 nucleotides read TGTGCCAGCAGCCGCGGTTCGGGGGTTCGTGAAAAACTGTTTTTT. The encoded protein is CASSRGSGVREKLFF.

This clonotype was picked up a small number of times. The rearrangement uses TRBV15 and TRBJ2-5; a possible D gene is TRBD2 (7 bases). V was pared by 0 bases and J by 1 base, with 15 bases between. Germline loops: CDR1 LNHNV, CDR2 YYDKDF (reference sequence). The CDR3 is 17 amino acids. The CDR3 DNA is TGTGCCACCAGCAGAGACGGGGCGGGGGCGCGCCAAGAGACCCAGTACTTC. This codes for CATSRDGAGARQETQYF.

The rearrangement uses TRBV5-5 and TRBJ1-1, with TRBD1 identical over 7 bases. The ends lost 0 bases at V and 0 bases at J; junction bases unmatched: 2. The V gene's germline CDR1 is SGHKS and CDR2 YYEKEE (reference sequence). The CDR3 contains 15 residues. The DNA of the CDR3 is TGTGCCAGCAGCTTGGCAACAGGGGTGAACACTGAAGCTTTCTTT. Amino acids: CASSLATGVNTEAFF.

Many counts were recorded for this clonotype. The rearrangement joins TRBV3-1 to TRBJ2-7; TRBD2 matches at 10 bases. The CDR3 runs to 17 residues. Germline V lookup: CDR1 LGHDT, CDR2 YNNKEL (reference sequence). V dropped 4 bases and J dropped 6; count of bases not matched to a gene: 15. The CDR3: CASSPATSGLITSEQYF. For the CDR3, the DNA is TGTGCCAGCAGCCCCGCGACTAGCGGGCTCATTACTAGCGAGCAGTACTTC.

The rearrangement links TRBV5-8 to TRBJ2-1; D is perhaps TRBD2 (6 bases). V lost 3 bases and J lost 3, with 19 bases in between. The CDR3 contains 17 residues. The germline CDR1 and CDR2 sequences are SGHTS and YDEGEE. The CDR3 DNA reads as TGTGCCAGCAGCTGGGTGGGGTCGCCCGGGGGCTACAATGAGCAGTTCTTC. This sequence encodes CASSWVGSPGGYNEQFF.